This entry describes one TCR beta chain. Assay: immunoSEQ multiplex PCR; the TCRdb copy retains only in-frame clones and omits some. The table has 26,000 or so clones, around 86% seen once. The entry originates in a study of T cell changes during pregnancy in multiple sclerosis. The CDR3 spans 14 residues. CDR1 is SGHVS and CDR2 is FNYEAQ in the germline V gene. This TCR was sampled from a female donor in good health, enrolled as a control in a pregnancy study. The specimen was CD4+ T cells from peripheral blood mononuclear cells, collected in the first trimester of pregnancy. The J gene is TRBJ2-5, the V gene TRBV7-6; D perhaps matches TRBD2 (6 bases). The J call may be incorrect, as the DNA end agrees better with TRBJ2-7. The CDR3 is CASSHQEGWDEQYF. CDR3 DNA: TGTGCCAGCAGCCACCAGGAGGGCTGGGACGAGCAGTACTTC.